A selection of T cell receptor beta chains follows, all from one sample in a study of T cell responses to AZD1222 COVID-19 vaccine. Measured with immunoSEQ multiplex PCR; TCRdb has only the in-frame clones, and not every one. The table includes about 180,000 clones, just over 85% detected once. The sequences come from peripheral blood, collected on day 0 of AZD1222 vaccination. The receptors were gathered from an adult in good health. Each CDR3 is given with its conserved first and last residue. Each record gives: V gene, J gene, CDR3 protein.

TRBV2	TRBJ1-6	CASSQDGTGGGSPLHF
TRBV2	TRBJ2-5	CASRVALAPYQETQYF
TRBV4-3	TRBJ2-3	CASSQERGGFTDTQYF
TRBV19	TRBJ2-2	CASSTTSGEGTGELFF
TRBV2	TRBJ2-5	CASSEIGTGIEETQYF
TRBV23-1	TRBJ2-7	CASSQKEGTDQLYEQYF
TRBV30	TRBJ1-4	CAWSVTPGRNEKLFF
TRBV2	TRBJ1-5	CATSGGPSRGQPQHF
TRBV9	TRBJ1-2	CASSAAGRGVYGYTF
TRBV9	TRBJ2-5	CASSPPTSGGQETQYF
TRBV6-5	TRBJ1-5	CASRDRNNQPQHF
TRBV4-3	TRBJ2-2	CASSPSEGPGTGELFF
TRBV4-3	TRBJ1-3	CASSQVGGTGNTIYF
TRBV3-1/TRBV3-2	TRBJ1-3	CASSPDSGAGNTIYF
TRBV9	TRBJ2-6	CASSVDGRLWANVLTF
TRBV29-1	TRBJ1-1	CSVARGGRGTEAFF
TRBV27	TRBJ2-1	CASSWGRNEQFF
TRBV29-1	TRBJ2-5	CSVSGRAMETQYF
TRBV28	TRBJ1-3	CASSPGGGFSGNTIYF
TRBV6-2/TRBV6-3	TRBJ2-2	CASSDPSGWNTGELFF
TRBV28	TRBJ1-5	CASRTGPVPNQPQHF
TRBV7-2	TRBJ1-6	CASSLGQRPDSPLHF
TRBV18	TRBJ1-1	CASSPKTGGWNTEAFF
TRBV13	TRBJ1-3	CASSPLSSGNTIYF
TRBV12-3/TRBV12-4	TRBJ1-5	CASTRNNQPQHF
TRBV3-1/TRBV3-2	TRBJ2-2	CASSQVGSTGELFF